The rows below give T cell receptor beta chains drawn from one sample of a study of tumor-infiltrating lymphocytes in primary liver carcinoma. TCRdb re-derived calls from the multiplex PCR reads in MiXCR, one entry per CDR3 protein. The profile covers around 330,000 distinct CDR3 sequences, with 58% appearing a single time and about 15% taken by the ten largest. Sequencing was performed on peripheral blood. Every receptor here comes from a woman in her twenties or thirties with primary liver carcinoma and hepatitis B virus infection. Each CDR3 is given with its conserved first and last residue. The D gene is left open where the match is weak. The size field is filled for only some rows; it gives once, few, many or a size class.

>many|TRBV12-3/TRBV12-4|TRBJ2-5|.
TGTGCCAGCAGTACGGCCGGGAGTAGGGGGACCCAGTACTTC
CASSTAGSRGTQYF
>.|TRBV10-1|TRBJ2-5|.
TGTGTCAGCAGTGAGTCCCGGGACCACGACCAGTACTTC
CVSSESRDHDQYF
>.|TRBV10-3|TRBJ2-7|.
TGTGCCATCAGTGAGAATGGGGCACTCGAGCAGTACTTC
CAISENGALEQYF
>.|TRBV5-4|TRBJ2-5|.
TGTGCCAGCAGCTTAAATCGCGAGCCTATCTCTGCGGGGACCCAGTACTTC
CASSLNREPISAGTQYF
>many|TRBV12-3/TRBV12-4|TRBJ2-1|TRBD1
TGTGCCAGCACCCTCCCAGGGACAGGGAGGGGGAATGAGCAGTTCTTC
CASTLPGTGRGNEQFF
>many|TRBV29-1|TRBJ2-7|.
TGCAGCGTTGAAGGTCTGGAGGACGAGCAGTACTTC
CSVEGLEDEQYF
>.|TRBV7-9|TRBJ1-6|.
TGTGCCAGCCAGGCCTCCAATTCACCCCTCCACTTT
CASQASNSPLHF
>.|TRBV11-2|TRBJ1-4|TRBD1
TGTGCCAGCAGCCCTAATCTAACAGGGGGTAAGGATGAAAAACTGTTTTTT
CASSPNLTGGKDEKLFF
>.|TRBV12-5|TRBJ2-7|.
TGTGCCAGTGATGGGACCGGTTCCTACGAGCAGTACTTC
CASDGTGSYEQYF
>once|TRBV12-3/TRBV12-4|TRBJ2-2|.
TGTGCCAGCAGTCCAAGATCCCCCGGGGACGGGGAGCTGTTTTTT
CASSPRSPGDGELFF
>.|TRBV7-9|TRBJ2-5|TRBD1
TGTGCCAGCAGCACGAGGACAGGAAGCGAGACCCAGTACTTC
CASSTRTGSETQYF
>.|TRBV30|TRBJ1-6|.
TGTGCCTGGAGTGTGACTAATGCGATGAGGTCACCCCTCCACTTT
CAWSVTNAMRSPLHF
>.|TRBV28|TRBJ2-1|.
TGTGCCAGCAGTCCCCGAATAGGGGGAGCCTACAATGAGCAGTTCTTC
CASSPRIGGAYNEQFF
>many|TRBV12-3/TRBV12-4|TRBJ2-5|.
TGTGCCAGCAGTTTCAAGGATGGGGAGACCCAGTACTTC
CASSFKDGETQYF
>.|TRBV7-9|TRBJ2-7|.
TGTGCCAGCAGCTTAGCCCCACTCGAGCAGTACTTC
CASSLAPLEQYF
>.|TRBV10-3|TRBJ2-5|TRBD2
TGTGCCATCAGCCGGGGACTAGCGGGAGGAGAAGAGACCCAGTACTTC
CAISRGLAGGEETQYF
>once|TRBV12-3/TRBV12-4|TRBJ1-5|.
TGTGCCAGCGGGGGGGATGGGGATTGGCCCCAGCATTTT
CASGGDGDWPQHF
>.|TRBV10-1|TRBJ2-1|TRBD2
TGCGCCAGCAGCCGCGGGGGACTAGCGGGAGATGGCAATGAGCAGTTCTTC
CASSRGGLAGDGNEQFF
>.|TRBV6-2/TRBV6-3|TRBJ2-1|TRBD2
TGTGCCAGCTGCTACTCCGCGACGGGGGGGAACTACAATGAGCAGTTCTTC
CASCYSATGGNYNEQFF
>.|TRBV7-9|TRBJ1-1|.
TGTGCCAGCAGCCCGGCGGCGGACACTGAAGCTTTCTTT
CASSPAADTEAFF
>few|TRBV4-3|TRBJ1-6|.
TGCGCCAGCAGCCATCTTCCCCGGACAAACGGAAATTCACCCCTCCACTTT
CASSHLPRTNGNSPLHF
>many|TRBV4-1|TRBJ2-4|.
TGCGCCAGCAGCCAAGTCTTCGAGGTACTAGCCAAAAACATTCAGTACTTC
CASSQVFEVLAKNIQYF
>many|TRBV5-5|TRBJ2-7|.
TGTGCCAGCAGCTTGGACGTCAGCTTCTACGAGCAGTACTTC
CASSLDVSFYEQYF
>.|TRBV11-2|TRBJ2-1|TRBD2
TGTGCCAGCTGCTTAGATCGTTTGGGTACTAGCGGGAGGGCCTGGGAGCAGTTCTTC
CASCLDRLGTSGRAWEQFF
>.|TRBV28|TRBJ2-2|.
TGTGCCAGCACTTTGTCGGGGTTTGACACCGGGGAGCTGTTTTTT
CASTLSGFDTGELFF